This passage covers 18 T cell receptor beta chains from one sample sequenced in a study of CD8 T cells in Susac syndrome. The RNA, roughly 0.45 to 1 ug, was put through reverse transcription using random hexamers. One entry per CDR3 protein results from TCRdb running MiXCR on the immunoSEQ multiplex PCR reads. The table shows 200,000 to 250,000 distinct CDR3 sequences, with about 94% occurring only once. What was sequenced was CD8+ T cells from PBMCs. The receptors were gathered from a human donor with multiple sclerosis.

This clonotype has just a few counts. The chain joins TRBV27 to TRBJ2-1; D ambiguous. The CDR3 extends over 12 amino acids. V was trimmed by 5 bases and J by 4 bases, leaving 6 bases between them. Germline-derived CDR1 and CDR2 are MNHEY and SMNVEV (reference sequence). The CDR3 sequence is CASSQGYNEQFF. Here the CDR3 DNA reads TGTGCCAGCAGTCAAGGGTACAATGAGCAGTTCTTC.

This sequence joins TRBV7-9 and TRBJ1-6, with D unresolved. From germline, CDR1 is SEHNR and CDR2 FQNEAQ (reference sequence). This CDR3 is built from 14 residues. Trimming removed 1 base from V and 7 bases from J, with 8 bases in between. The DNA of the CDR3 is TGTGCCAGCAGCTTAGAGTCTGGCAATTCACCCCTCCACTTT. It encodes CASSLESGNSPLHF.

The chain carries TRBV7-9 and TRBJ2-7, with D tentatively TRBD2 (6 bases). This CDR3 spans 14 amino acids. Germline V CDR1 and CDR2: SEHNR, FQNEAQ (reference sequence). Trimming cost V 1 base and J 2 bases, with 9 bases left between them. This CDR3 reads CASSLGTTPYEQYF. The DNA for the CDR3 is TGTGCCAGCAGCTTAGGGACTACACCCTACGAGCAGTACTTC.

This clonotype is a singleton in its sample. The chain carries TRBV4-2 and TRBJ2-7; 7 bases line up with TRBD1. The CDR3 is 15 amino acids. With V trimmed by 0 bases and J by 2 bases, 4 bases remained unmatched. CDR1 is LGHNA, CDR2 YNFKEQ, per germline. The CDR3: CASSQEETGTYEQYF. The CDR3 region has the DNA TGTGCCAGCAGCCAAGAAGAGACAGGGACCTACGAGCAGTACTTC.

Only a few counts were recorded for this clonotype. The CDR3 loop is CASSFSRANEQFF. In DNA form, the CDR3 reads TGTGCCAGCAGCTTCTCTCGGGCCAATGAGCAGTTCTTC. The chain links TRBV7-8 to TRBJ2-1; D gene uncertain. The germline V gene encodes CDR1 SGHVS and CDR2 FQNEAQ. The CDR3 runs 13 residues. V gave up 3 bases and J gave up 6 bases, with 9 bases separating them.

The V and J genes are TRBV24-1 and TRBJ1-5; D ambiguous. The CDR3 length is 18 residues. Germline values: CDR1 KGHDR, CDR2 SFDVKD. Between the trimmed V and J ends, which lost 4 bases and 6 bases, there was a span of 24 bases. DNA for the CDR3: TGTGCCACCAGTGACGTTCAAGGACTCTTCGGTTATTCTCAGCCCCAGCATTTT. This encodes CATSDVQGLFGYSQPQHF.

CDR3 coding DNA: TGTGCCAGCAGCGTAACTAGCGACTACGAGCAGTACTTC. It specifies CASSVTSDYEQYF. The chain has TRBV9 and TRBJ2-7; 7 nucleotides align to TRBD2. CDR1 SGDLS and CDR2 YYNGEE come from the germline V gene. The CDR3 has 13 amino acids. V shed 1 base and J 3 bases; nucleotides not matched to a gene: 1.

The J gene is TRBJ2-2, the V gene TRBV4-3; 7 nucleotides match TRBD2. V shed 4 bases and J 6 bases; nucleotides not matched to a gene: 8. CDR1 and CDR2 from the germline V gene are LGHNA and YSLEER. This CDR3 spans 15 amino acids. CDR3 amino acids: CASSPGLETSGELFF. The CDR3 coding sequence is TGCGCCAGCAGCCCAGGACTAGAGACGTCCGGGGAGCTGTTTTTT.

The chain carries TRBV20-1 and TRBJ2-4; 7 bases match TRBD1. Trimming removed 4 bases from V and 8 bases from J; junction bases left unmatched: 8. Germline loops: CDR1 DFQATT, CDR2 SNEGSKA (reference sequence). The CDR3 length is 13 residues. CDR3: CSATGFQGDIQYF. The CDR3 coding sequence is TGCAGTGCTACGGGATTCCAGGGGGACATTCAGTACTTC.

This chain links TRBV6-5 with TRBJ1-1, with D possibly being TRBD1 (6 bases). Deletions cut 4 bases from V and 11 bases from J, with 20 bases between. CDR3 size: 14 residues. Looked up from germline, CDR1 is MNHEY and CDR2 is SVGAGI. The CDR3, as DNA: TGTGCCAGCAGTTCACAGACAGGCCGGGTGGGCGCTTTCTTT. Translated: CASSSQTGRVGAFF.

The gene calls are TRBV30 and TRBJ2-7; 7 bases are shared with TRBD1. The germline gives CDR1 GTSNPN, CDR2 SVGIG (reference sequence). J lost 1 base, V lost 7 bases, and 10 bases had no gene match. The CDR3 has 14 residues. The CDR3 sequence: CAYSTGQGSYEQYF. CDR3 coding DNA: TGTGCCTACTCGACAGGGCAGGGTTCCTACGAGCAGTACTTC.

The V and J genes are TRBV2 and TRBJ2-7; 11 bases line up with TRBD2. Germline V lookup: CDR1 SNHLY, CDR2 FYNNEI. The trim removed 6 bases at V and 3 bases at J, leaving 10 bases unmatched. This CDR3 has 16 amino acids. The chain's CDR3 is CASSPISGGAHYEQYF. CDR3 in DNA: TGTGCCAGCAGCCCCATTAGCGGGGGGGCTCACTACGAGCAGTACTTC.

The CDR3 DNA follows: TGCGCCAGCAGCTTGGATGGGGCAGGGCTGGGCTACACCTTC. It encodes CASSLDGAGLGYTF. The chain joins TRBV5-1 to TRBJ1-2; D possibly corresponds to TRBD1 (5 bases). CDR3 length equals 14 residues. Between the trimmed V and J ends, which lost 0 bases and 8 bases, there was a span of 14 bases. Per germline, CDR1 SGHRS and CDR2 YFSETQ.

The chain couples TRBV7-9 to TRBJ2-1; 10 bases match TRBD1. Germline-derived CDR1 and CDR2 are SEHNR and FQNEAQ (reference sequence). The CDR3 loop spans 14 amino acids. J gave up 15 bases and V 5 bases, and 13 bases lay outside the gene matches. CDR3: CASSPGTGDTSGFF. CDR3 sequence (DNA): TGTGCCAGCAGCCCAGGGACAGGGGACACCTCTGGGTTCTTC.

The V call is TRBV29-1, the J call TRBJ1-2; D perhaps matches TRBD1 (6 bases). CDR1 and CDR2 (germline): SQVTM, ANQGSEA. V was trimmed by 3 bases and J by 8 bases, leaving 16 bases between them. The CDR3 sequence is 13 residues long. This CDR3 reads CSVDEQGTGGYTF. The CDR3 region has the DNA TGCAGCGTTGATGAACAGGGTACAGGGGGCTACACCTTC.

This rearrangement joins TRBV6-5 to TRBJ2-2; D is ambiguous. The germline CDR1 and CDR2 sequences are MNHEY and SVGAGI. This CDR3 comprises 14 residues. V lost 0 bases to trimming and J lost 5 bases, with 7 bases between them. CDR3 sequence (DNA): TGTGCCAGCAGTTACTCGTCCGGGACCGGGGAGCTGTTTTTT. Encoded protein: CASSYSSGTGELFF.

V is TRBV27 and J is TRBJ1-2; D is unresolved. CDR3 length: 17 residues. Germline loops: CDR1 MNHEY, CDR2 SMNVEV (reference sequence). V was shortened by 6 bases and J by 0 bases, with 20 bases between the two germline ends. CDR3 in DNA: TGTGCCAGCAGCTCCACGGGTATCGGTGGCGCTAACTATGGCTACACCTTC. It translates to CASSSTGIGGANYGYTF.

The CDR3 DNA follows: TGCGCCAGCAGCCTGGGACCGGGCCAGAAAGAGACCCAGTACTTC. As protein: CASSLGPGQKETQYF. The rearrangement joins TRBV4-1 to TRBJ2-5, with D possibly being TRBD1 or TRBD2 (5 bases each). The CDR3 contains 15 residues. Per germline, CDR1 MGHRA and CDR2 YSYEKL. The V end was cut by 4 bases, the J end by 3 bases, with 15 bases between.